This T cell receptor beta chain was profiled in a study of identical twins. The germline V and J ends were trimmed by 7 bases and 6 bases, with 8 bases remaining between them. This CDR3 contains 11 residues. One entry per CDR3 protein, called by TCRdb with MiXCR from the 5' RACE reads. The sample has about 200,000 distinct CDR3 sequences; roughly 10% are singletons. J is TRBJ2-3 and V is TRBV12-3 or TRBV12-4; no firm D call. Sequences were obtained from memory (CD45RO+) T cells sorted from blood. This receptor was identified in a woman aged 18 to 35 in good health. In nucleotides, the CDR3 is TGTGCCAGCACCCAAAGGGATACGCAGTATTTT. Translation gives CASTQRDTQYF.